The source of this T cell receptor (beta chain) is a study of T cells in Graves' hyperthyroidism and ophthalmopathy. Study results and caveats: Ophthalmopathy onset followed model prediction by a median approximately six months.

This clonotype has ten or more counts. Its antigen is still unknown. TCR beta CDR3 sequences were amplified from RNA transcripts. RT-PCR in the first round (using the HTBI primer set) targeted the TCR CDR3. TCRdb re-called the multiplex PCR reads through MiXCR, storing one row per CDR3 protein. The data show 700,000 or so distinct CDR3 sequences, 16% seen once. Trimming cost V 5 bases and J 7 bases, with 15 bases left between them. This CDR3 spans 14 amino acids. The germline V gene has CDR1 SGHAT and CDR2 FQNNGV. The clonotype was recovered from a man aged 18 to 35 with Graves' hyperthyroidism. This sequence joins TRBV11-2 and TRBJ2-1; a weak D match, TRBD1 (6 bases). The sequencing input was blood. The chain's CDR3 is CASSPSSQGNEQFF. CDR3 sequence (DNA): TGTGCCAGCAGCCCCTCCTCACAGGGTAATGAGCAGTTCTTC.